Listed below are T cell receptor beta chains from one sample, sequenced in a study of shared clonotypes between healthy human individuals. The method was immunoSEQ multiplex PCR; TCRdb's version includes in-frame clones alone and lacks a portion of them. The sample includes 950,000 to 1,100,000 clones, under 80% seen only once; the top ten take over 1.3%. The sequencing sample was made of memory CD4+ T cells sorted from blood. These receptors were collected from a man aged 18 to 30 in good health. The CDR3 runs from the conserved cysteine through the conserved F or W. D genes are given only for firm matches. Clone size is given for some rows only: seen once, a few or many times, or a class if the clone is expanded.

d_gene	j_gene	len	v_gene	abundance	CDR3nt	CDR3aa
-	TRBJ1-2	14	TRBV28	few	TGTGCCAGCAGTTTAATTGGGCAGGCCTATGGCTACACCTTC	CASSLIGQAYGYTF
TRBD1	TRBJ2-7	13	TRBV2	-	TGTGCCAGCACCGAAGGACAGGTAAACGAGCAGTACTTC	CASTEGQVNEQYF
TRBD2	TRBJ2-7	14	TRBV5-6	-	TGTGCCAGCAGCGCTAGCGGGGCCCCCTACGAGCAGTACTTC	CASSASGAPYEQYF
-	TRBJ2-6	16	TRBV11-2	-	TGTGCCAGCAGCTTAGGACCCGGGCATGGGGCCAACGTCCTGACTTTC	CASSLGPGHGANVLTF
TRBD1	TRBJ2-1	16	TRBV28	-	TGTGCCAGCAGTCGACCCCGGGACAGACAGGTAGTTGAGCAGTTCTTC	CASSRPRDRQVVEQFF
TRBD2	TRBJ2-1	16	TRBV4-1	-	TGCGCCAGCAGCCGAGGGTCTAGCGGGTCCTACAATGAGCAGTTCTTC	CASSRGSSGSYNEQFF
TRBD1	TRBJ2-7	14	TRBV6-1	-	TGTGCCAGCATTAGGGGGCTCGTCGCCTACGAGCAGTACTTC	CASIRGLVAYEQYF
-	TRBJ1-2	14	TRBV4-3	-	TGCGCCAGCAGCCAAGCAGGCGAAAACTATGGCTACACCTTC	CASSQAGENYGYTF
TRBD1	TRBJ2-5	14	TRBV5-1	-	TGCGCCAGCAGCACCGGACAGGGTTGGGAGACCCAGTACTTC	CASSTGQGWETQYF
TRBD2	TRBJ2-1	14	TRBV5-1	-	TGCGCCAGCAGCGAATCACTAGCGTTGAATGAGCAGTTCTTC	CASSESLALNEQFF
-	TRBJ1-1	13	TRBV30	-	TGTGCCTGTAGACACCACCCGAACACTGAAGCTTTCTTT	CACRHHPNTEAFF
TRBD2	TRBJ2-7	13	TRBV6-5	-	TGTGCCAGCAGACCGGGACTAGCAGGCGAGCAGTACTTC	CASRPGLAGEQYF
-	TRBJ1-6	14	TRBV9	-	TGTGCCAGCAGCGTAAATTCCTATAATTCACCCCTCCACTTT	CASSVNSYNSPLHF
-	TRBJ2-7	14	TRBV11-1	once	TGTGCCAGCAGCCTATCCCCGGGACCCTACGAGCAGTACTTC	CASSLSPGPYEQYF
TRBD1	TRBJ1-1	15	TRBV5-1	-	TGCGCCAGCAGCGCCGGGACAGGGGCGAACACTGAAGCTTTCTTT	CASSAGTGANTEAFF
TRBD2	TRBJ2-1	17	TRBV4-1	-	TGCGCCAGCAGCCAAGATCCGGGACGGGGGGGCTACAATGAGCAGTTCTTC	CASSQDPGRGGYNEQFF
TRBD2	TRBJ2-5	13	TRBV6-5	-	TGTGCCAGCAGCGTTCTAGCGGGGAATTCCCAGTACTTC	CASSVLAGNSQYF
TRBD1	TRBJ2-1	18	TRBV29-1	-	TGCAGCGTTGAAGGCCCCGGGACAGGGCAAAGGAGCTACAATGAGCAGTTCTTC	CSVEGPGTGQRSYNEQFF
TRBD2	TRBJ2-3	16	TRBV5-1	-	TGCGCCAGCAGCTTGGGAACTAGCGGGAGTGCAGATACGCAGTATTTT	CASSLGTSGSADTQYF
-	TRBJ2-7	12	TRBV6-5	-	TGTGCCAGCAGTAGGGACGGCTACGAGCAGTACTTC	CASSRDGYEQYF
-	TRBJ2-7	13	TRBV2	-	TGTGCCAGCAGTGGGCAGGGGCGGTACGAGCAGTACTTC	CASSGQGRYEQYF
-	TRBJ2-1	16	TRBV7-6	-	TGTGCCAGCAGCTTAGATAATGCAGGGGTCTTGGGTGAGCAGTTCTTC	CASSLDNAGVLGEQFF
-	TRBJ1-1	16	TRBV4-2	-	TGTGCCAGCAGCCAAGATAAGGTCAGGCAGAACACTGAAGCTTTCTTT	CASSQDKVRQNTEAFF
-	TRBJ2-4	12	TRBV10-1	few	TGCGCCAGCAGTGATCAGGCGGGCATTCAGTACTTC	CASSDQAGIQYF
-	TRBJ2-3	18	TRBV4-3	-	TGCGCCAGCAGCCAAGATCTGGTTAGAAGCGGCTCCACAGATACGCAGTATTTT	CASSQDLVRSGSTDTQYF
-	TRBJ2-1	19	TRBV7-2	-	TGTGCCAGCAGCTTAGCCTTTATTGCCGGAGACGGTAAGGGCAATGAGCAGTTCTTC	CASSLAFIAGDGKGNEQFF
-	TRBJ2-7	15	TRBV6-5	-	TGTGCCAGCAGTGGTCAGGGGACCCGAACCTACGAGCAGTACTTC	CASSGQGTRTYEQYF
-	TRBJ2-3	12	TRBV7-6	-	TGTGCCAGCAGCTCCCCGAGCGCGACGCAGTATTTT	CASSSPSATQYF
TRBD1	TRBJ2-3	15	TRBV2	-	TGTGCCAGCAGGGGACAGGGATTCAGCACAGATACGCAGTATTTT	CASRGQGFSTDTQYF
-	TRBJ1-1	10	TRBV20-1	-	TGCAGTGCTAGATACACTGAAGCTTTCTTT	CSARYTEAFF
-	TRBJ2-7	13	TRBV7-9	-	TGTGCCAGCAGCTTAGGAGACGGCTACGAGCAGTACTTC	CASSLGDGYEQYF
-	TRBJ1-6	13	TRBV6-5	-	TGTGCCAGCAGCTCAGCCTATAATTCACCCCTCCACTTT	CASSSAYNSPLHF
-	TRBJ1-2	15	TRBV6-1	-	TGTGCCAGCAGTGAAGCTGAGGGGGGATGGAATGGCTACACCTTC	CASSEAEGGWNGYTF
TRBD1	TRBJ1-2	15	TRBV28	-	TGTGCCAGCACCGCGTGGACTACAGGGGTCACTAGCTACACCTTC	CASTAWTTGVTSYTF
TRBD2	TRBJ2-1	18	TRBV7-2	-	TGTGCCAGCAGCCCCCATCGACTAGCGGGAGACGCCCACAATGAGCAGTTCTTC	CASSPHRLAGDAHNEQFF
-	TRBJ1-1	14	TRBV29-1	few	TGCAGCGTTGAGTTGGGCACCTTTAACACTGAAGCTTTCTTT	CSVELGTFNTEAFF
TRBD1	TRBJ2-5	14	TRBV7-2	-	TGTGCCAGCAGCTTCCCGGGACAGCGAGAGACCCAGTACTTC	CASSFPGQRETQYF
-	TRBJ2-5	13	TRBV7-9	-	TGTGCCAGCAGCTCTCCCAGACAAGAGACCCAGTACTTC	CASSSPRQETQYF
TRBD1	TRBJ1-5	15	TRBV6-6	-	TGTGCCAGCAGGCATGGACAGGGGGCGAATCAGCCCCAGCATTTT	CASRHGQGANQPQHF
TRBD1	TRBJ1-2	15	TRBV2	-	TGTGCCAGCAGTGAAGCAAAAGGACAGGGAGAAGGCTACACCTTC	CASSEAKGQGEGYTF
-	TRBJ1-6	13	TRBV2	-	TGTGCCACCAGGAGAGGGGTAGGTTCACCCCTCCACTTT	CATRRGVGSPLHF
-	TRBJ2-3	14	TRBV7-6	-	TGTGCCAGCAGCTTGGAGATTTCCCAGGATACGCAGTATTTT	CASSLEISQDTQYF
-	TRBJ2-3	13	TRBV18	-	TGTGCCAGCTCACCACCGTTCACAGATACGCAGTATTTT	CASSPPFTDTQYF
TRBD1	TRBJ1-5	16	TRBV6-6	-	TGTGCCAGCAGTCCTGGACAGGGACATAGCAATCAGCCCCAGCATTTT	CASSPGQGHSNQPQHF
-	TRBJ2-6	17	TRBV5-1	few	TGCGCCAGCAGCGCGGGACAGTTCGGCTCTGGGGCCAACGTCCTGACTTTC	CASSAGQFGSGANVLTF
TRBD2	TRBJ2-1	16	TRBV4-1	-	TGCGCCAGCAGCCAAGTAGCGAGCGGGAGTACGAATGAGCAGTTCTTC	CASSQVASGSTNEQFF
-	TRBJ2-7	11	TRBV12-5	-	TGTGCTAGTGGTTTGGACGGGGAGCAGTACTTC	CASGLDGEQYF
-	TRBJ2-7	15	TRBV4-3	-	TGCGCCAGCAGCCAAGAATGGGGGGGACACCGCGAGCAGTACTTC	CASSQEWGGHREQYF
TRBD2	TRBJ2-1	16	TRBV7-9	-	TGTGCCAGCAGAAACCTAGCGGTGAGCTCCTACAATGAGCAGTTCTTC	CASRNLAVSSYNEQFF
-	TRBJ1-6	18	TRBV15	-	TGTGCCACCAGCAGAGATCCGAGGCAGGCCGCCTATAATTCACCCCTCCACTTT	CATSRDPRQAAYNSPLHF
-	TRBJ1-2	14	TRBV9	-	TGTGCCAGCAGCGTAATGGGTAATAACTATGGCTACACCTTC	CASSVMGNNYGYTF
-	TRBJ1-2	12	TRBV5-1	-	TGCGCCAGCAGCTACAACGGAAATGGCTACACCTTC	CASSYNGNGYTF
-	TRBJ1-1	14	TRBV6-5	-	TGTGCCAGCAGCCTACAAGGTATGAACACTGAAGCTTTCTTT	CASSLQGMNTEAFF
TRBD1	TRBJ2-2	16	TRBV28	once	TGTGCCAGCAGACCGGACAGGGGGCTAAACACCGGGGAGCTGTTTTTT	CASRPDRGLNTGELFF